One and the same sample provided the 3 T cell receptor beta chains below, sequenced in a study of shared clonotypes between healthy human individuals. Sequencing was performed with immunoSEQ multiplex PCR; in TCRdb, only in-frame clones are kept and a portion is missing. The sample holds roughly 1,500,000 clones, approximately 98% seen once. Sequencing input: naive CD4+ T cells sorted from blood. Noted subset: CD45RA+ positively selected. Every receptor here comes from a man under 40 in good health.

The V gene is TRBV29-1, the J gene TRBJ1-4; possible D gene TRBD1, 5 bases. Trimming removed 6 bases from V and 8 bases from J, with 13 bases in between. The CDR3 length is 12 residues. Germline lookup yields CDR1 SQVTM and CDR2 ANQGSEA. DNA of the CDR3: TGCAGCGTATCGGGGCCAGGAGAAAAACTGTTTTTT. Protein: CSVSGPGEKLFF. The entire variable domain, with the rest obtained from reference TRBV29-1 and TRBJ1-4, is as follows: SAVISQKPSRDICQRGTSLTIQCQVDSQVTMMFWYRQQPGQSLTLIATANQGSEATYESGFVIDKFPISRPNLTFSTLTVSNMSPEDSSIYLCSVSGPGEKLFFGSGTQLSVL.

The chain recombines TRBV25-1 with TRBJ2-1; 11 bases fit TRBD2. Losses at the gene ends were 4 bases for V and 4 bases for J; bases not matched to a gene: 3. The CDR3 has 15 residues. Germline CDR1 MGHDK, CDR2 SYGVNS. The CDR3 DNA is TGTGCCAGCAGTGGACTAGCGGGAAGTTACAATGAGCAGTTCTTC. Amino acids: CASSGLAGSYNEQFF.

The J gene is TRBJ1-1, the V gene TRBV5-5; 7 bases fit TRBD1. From germline, CDR1 is SGHKS and CDR2 YYEKEE (reference sequence). V dropped 3 bases and J dropped 0; count of bases not matched to a gene: 8. This CDR3 spans 16 amino acids. CDR3 protein: CASSSQGTGLNTEAFF. CDR3 nucleotides: TGTGCCAGCAGCTCACAGGGGACCGGACTGAACACTGAAGCTTTCTTT.